Described below is a single T cell receptor (beta chain) sequence and its context. Its antigen is as yet unknown. CDR3 size: 17 residues. Germline V lookup: CDR1 SGHVS, CDR2 FQNEAQ. J was trimmed by 0 bases and V by 6 bases; bases with no gene match: 7. The data derive from a study of OX40 agonist ivuxolimab in advanced cancers. Overall study: Ivuxolimab, an agonist antibody against OX40 (CD134), was given to patients.

Broader study findings: People who partly responded at 0.1-3.0 mg/kg had some of the least clonal expansion seen. The study observed clonal expansion of CD4+ and CD8+ blood T cells by week 6 at 0.1 to 3.0 mg/kg.

Generated by immunoSEQ multiplex PCR, the TCRdb table keeps only in-frame clones and is missing some. The sample includes about 26,000 clones, about 82% of them seen just once. This receptor was taken from an adult with an advanced solid tumor such as melanoma, head and neck, liver or kidney cancer. This material consisted of CD4+ or CD8+ T cells sorted from blood, taken in a trial of the OX40 agonist ivuxolimab. The chain joins TRBV7-8 to TRBJ2-1; TRBD1 agrees at 11 bases. CDR3 loop: CASSPGTGGGSYNEQFF. The CDR3 DNA sequence: TGTGCCAGCAGTCCAGGGACAGGGGGGGGCTCCTACAATGAGCAGTTCTTC.